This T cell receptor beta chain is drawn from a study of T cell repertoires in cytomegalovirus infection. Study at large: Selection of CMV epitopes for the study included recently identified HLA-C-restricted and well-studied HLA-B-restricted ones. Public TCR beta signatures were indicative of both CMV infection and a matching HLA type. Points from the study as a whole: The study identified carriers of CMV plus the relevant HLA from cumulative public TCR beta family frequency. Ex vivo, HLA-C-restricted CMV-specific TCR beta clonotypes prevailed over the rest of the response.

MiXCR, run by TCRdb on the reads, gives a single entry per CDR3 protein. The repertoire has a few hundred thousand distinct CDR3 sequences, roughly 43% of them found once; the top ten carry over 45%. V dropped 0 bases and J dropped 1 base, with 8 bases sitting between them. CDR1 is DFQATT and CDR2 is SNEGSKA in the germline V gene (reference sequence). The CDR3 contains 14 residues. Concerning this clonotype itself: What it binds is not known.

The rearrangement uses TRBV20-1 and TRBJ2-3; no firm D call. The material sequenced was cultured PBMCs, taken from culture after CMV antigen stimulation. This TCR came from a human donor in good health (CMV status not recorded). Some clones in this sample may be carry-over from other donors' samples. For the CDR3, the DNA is TGCAGTGCTAGAGATTCCGCAGGCACAGATACGCAGTATTTT. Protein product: CSARDSAGTDTQYF.